This TCR beta chain appears in the sequencing data of a study of response to subunit inactivated influenza vaccine. V was trimmed by 1 base and J by 6 bases, leaving 10 bases between them. Germline CDR1 SGHRS, CDR2 YFSETQ. The CDR3 spans 14 residues. Study observations and caveats: A suggestion made by the authors is that each seasonal influenza vaccination recruits few new T cells.

TCRdb reprocessed the RT-PCR reads via MiXCR and lists one record per CDR3 protein. The table lists 650,000 or so distinct CDR3 sequences, 12% to 15% of them singletons, with roughly 7.6% in the top ten. As to this clonotype: Its antigen is still unknown.

The V and J genes are TRBV5-1 and TRBJ2-2; no definite D call. The receptor's source is a man aged 50 to 59 who received an inactivated influenza vaccine. The specimen comprised PBMCs from blood, sampled 14 to 15 days before vaccination. CDR3 residues: CASSLRLGSGELFF. CDR3 DNA sequence: TGCGCCAGCAGCTTGAGATTGGGGTCCGGGGAGCTGTTTTTT.